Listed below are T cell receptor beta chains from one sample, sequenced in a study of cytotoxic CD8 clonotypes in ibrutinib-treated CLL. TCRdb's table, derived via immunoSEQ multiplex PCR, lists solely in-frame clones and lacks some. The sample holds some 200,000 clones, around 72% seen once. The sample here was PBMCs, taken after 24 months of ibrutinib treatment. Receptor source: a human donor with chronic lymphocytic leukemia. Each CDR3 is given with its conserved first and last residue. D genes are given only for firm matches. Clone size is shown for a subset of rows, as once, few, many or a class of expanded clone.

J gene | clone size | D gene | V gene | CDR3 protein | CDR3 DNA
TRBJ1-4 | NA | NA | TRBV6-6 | CASSYDHEKLFF | TGTGCCAGCAGTTACGACCATGAAAAACTGTTTTTT
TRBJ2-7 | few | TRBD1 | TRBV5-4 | CASSPDRGREQYF | TGTGCCAGCAGCCCTGACAGGGGACGCGAGCAGTACTTC
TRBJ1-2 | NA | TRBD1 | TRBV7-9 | CASSLDYRGPANYGYTF | TGTGCCAGCAGCTTAGACTACAGGGGGCCCGCTAACTATGGCTACACCTTC
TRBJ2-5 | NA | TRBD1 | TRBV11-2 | CASSLIGQAISTQYF | TGTGCCAGCAGCTTAATTGGACAGGCCATTTCGACCCAGTACTTC
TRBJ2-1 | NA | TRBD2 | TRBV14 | CASSPAGGRFDEQFF | TGTGCCAGCAGCCCGGCGGGAGGGAGGTTTGATGAGCAGTTCTTC
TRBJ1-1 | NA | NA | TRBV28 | CASSLPQGFGAFF | TGTGCCAGCAGTTTACCTCAGGGTTTTGGAGCTTTCTTT
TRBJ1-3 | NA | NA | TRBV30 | CAWRTLTGTAYISGNTIYF | TGTGCCTGGAGAACCCTGACCGGGACGGCATATATCTCTGGAAACACCATATATTTT
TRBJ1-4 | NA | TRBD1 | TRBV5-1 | CASSPAAFVQGDNEKLFF | TGCGCCAGCAGCCCAGCCGCATTTGTTCAGGGGGATAATGAAAAACTGTTTTTT
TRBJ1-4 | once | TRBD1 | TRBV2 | CASSEGGGNEKLFF | TGTGCCAGCAGTGAGGGAGGGGGCAATGAAAAACTGTTTTTT
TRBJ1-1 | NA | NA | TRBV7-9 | CASSILGTPNTEAFF | TGTGCCAGCAGCATCCTAGGGACACCGAACACTGAAGCTTTCTTT
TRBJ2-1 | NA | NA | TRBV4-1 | CASSSTEQFF | TGCGCCAGCAGCAGTACGGAGCAGTTCTTC
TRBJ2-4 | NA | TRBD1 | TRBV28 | CASSYEQGAINIQYF | TGTGCCAGCAGTTACGAACAGGGGGCTATCAACATTCAGTACTTC
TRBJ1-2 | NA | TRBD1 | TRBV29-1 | CSVEDGQGSGGYTF | TGCAGCGTTGAAGATGGACAGGGCTCTGGTGGCTACACCTTC
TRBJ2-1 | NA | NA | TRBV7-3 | CASSRTGSLNEQFF | TGTGCCAGCAGCCGAACGGGATCCCTCAATGAGCAGTTCTTC
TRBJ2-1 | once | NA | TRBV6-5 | CASSGRGGNEQFF | TGTGCCAGCAGTGGGCGAGGGGGAAATGAGCAGTTCTTC
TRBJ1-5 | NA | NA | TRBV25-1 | CASSEQRAKKYSNQPQHF | TGTGCCAGCAGTGAACAACGGGCCAAAAAATATAGCAATCAGCCCCAGCATTTT
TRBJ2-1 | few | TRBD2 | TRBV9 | CASSPREGREFYNEQFF | TGTGCCAGCAGCCCGAGGGAGGGCAGGGAGTTTTACAATGAGCAGTTCTTC
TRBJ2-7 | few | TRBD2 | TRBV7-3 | CASRTGLAGGYEQYF | TGTGCCAGCAGGACCGGACTAGCGGGAGGCTACGAGCAGTACTTC
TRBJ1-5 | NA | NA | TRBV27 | CASSLWGDQPQHF | TGTGCCAGCAGTTTATGGGGAGATCAGCCCCAGCATTTT
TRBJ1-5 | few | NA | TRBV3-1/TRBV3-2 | CASSRAQHF | TGTGCCAGCAGCCGGGCCCAGCATTTT
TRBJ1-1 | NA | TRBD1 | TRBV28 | CASSLGTGALTEAFF | TGTGCCAGCAGTCTCGGGACAGGGGCCCTCACTGAAGCTTTCTTT
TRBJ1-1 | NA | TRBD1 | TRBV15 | CATGQGYAEAFF | TGTGCCACGGGACAGGGGTACGCTGAAGCTTTCTTT
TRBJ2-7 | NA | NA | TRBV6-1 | CASSRDWSSYEQYF | TGTGCCAGCAGTAGGGACTGGAGCTCCTACGAGCAGTACTTC
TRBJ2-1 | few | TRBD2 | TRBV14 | CASSRGRVARNEQFF | TGTGCCAGCAGCCGCGGGAGGGTAGCTAGGAATGAGCAGTTCTTC
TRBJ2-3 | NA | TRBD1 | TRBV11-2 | CASSRQGPDTQYF | TGTGCCAGCAGCAGACAGGGACCAGATACGCAGTATTTT
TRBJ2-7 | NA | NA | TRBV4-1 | CASSQGRREQYF | TGCGCCAGCAGCCAAGGAAGGAGGGAGCAGTACTTC
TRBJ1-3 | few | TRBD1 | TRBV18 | CASSRDSSGNTIYF | TGTGCCAGCTCAAGGGACAGCTCTGGAAACACCATATATTTT
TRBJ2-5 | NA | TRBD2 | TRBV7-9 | CATRDYPEETQYF | TGTGCCACCCGGGACTACCCCGAAGAGACCCAGTACTTC
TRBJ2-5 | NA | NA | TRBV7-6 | CASSSYRAQETQYF | TGTGCCAGCAGCTCCTACAGGGCCCAAGAGACCCAGTACTTC
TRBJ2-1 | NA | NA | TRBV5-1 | CASSWVFDEQFF | TGCGCCAGCAGCTGGGTGTTTGATGAGCAGTTCTTC
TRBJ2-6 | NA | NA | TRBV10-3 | CAISDSNRAGANVLTF | TGTGCCATCAGTGATTCGAACAGGGCTGGGGCCAACGTCCTGACTTTC
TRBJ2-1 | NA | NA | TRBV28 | CASRGNSAGKYNEQFF | TGTGCCAGCAGGGGTAATTCGGCGGGGAAATACAATGAGCAGTTCTTC
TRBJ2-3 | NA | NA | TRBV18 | CASSPSSVDTQYF | TGTGCCAGCTCACCATCTAGCGTAGATACGCAGTATTTT
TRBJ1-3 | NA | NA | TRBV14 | CASSHPGSGNTIYF | TGTGCCAGCAGCCATCCCGGCTCTGGAAACACCATATATTTT
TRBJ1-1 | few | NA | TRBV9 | CASSVLQNTEAFF | TGTGCCAGCAGCGTTCTACAGAACACTGAAGCTTTCTTT
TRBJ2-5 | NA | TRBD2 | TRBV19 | CASSGGIQETQYF | TGTGCCAGTTCGGGGGGGATCCAAGAGACCCAGTACTTC
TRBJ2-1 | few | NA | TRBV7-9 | CASSLLVMVVPKTGNEQFF | TGTGCCAGCAGCTTATTAGTGATGGTCGTACCCAAAACGGGGAATGAGCAGTTCTTC
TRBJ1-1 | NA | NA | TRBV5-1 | CASSFNTGRNTEAFF | TGCGCCAGCAGCTTTAATACAGGACGGAACACTGAAGCTTTCTTT
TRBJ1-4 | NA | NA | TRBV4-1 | CASSQQTINEKLFF | TGCGCCAGCAGCCAACAAACGATTAATGAAAAACTGTTTTTT
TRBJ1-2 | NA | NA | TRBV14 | CASSQFSPFSNGYTF | TGTGCCAGCAGCCAATTTTCCCCGTTTTCTAATGGCTACACCTTC
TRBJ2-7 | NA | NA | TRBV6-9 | CASSSAGTDYEQYF | TGTGCCAGCAGTTCCGCGGGGACAGACTACGAGCAGTACTTC
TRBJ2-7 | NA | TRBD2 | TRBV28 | CASSLVAGGFYEQYF | TGTGCCAGCAGTTTGGTAGCGGGAGGGTTTTACGAGCAGTACTTC
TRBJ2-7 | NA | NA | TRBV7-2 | CASSLTEEQYF | TGTGCCAGCAGCTTGACAGAAGAGCAGTACTTC
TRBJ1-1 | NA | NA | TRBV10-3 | CAISESWTALGNTEAFF | TGTGCCATCAGTGAGTCGTGGACCGCATTAGGAAACACTGAAGCTTTCTTT
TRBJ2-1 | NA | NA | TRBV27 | CAGGAAYNEQFF | TGTGCTGGAGGGGCGGCCTACAATGAGCAGTTCTTC
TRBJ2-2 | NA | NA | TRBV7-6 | CASSPGTQNTGELFF | TGTGCCAGCAGTCCCGGGACACAGAACACCGGGGAGCTGTTTTTT
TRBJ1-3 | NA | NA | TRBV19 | CASSLIPGNTIYF | TGTGCCAGTAGTTTGATTCCTGGAAACACCATATATTTT
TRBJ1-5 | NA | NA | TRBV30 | CAWSVGAANQPQHF | TGTGCCTGGAGTGTGGGGGCAGCCAATCAGCCCCAGCATTTT
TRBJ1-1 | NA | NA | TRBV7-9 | CASSATGTGGTEAFF | TGTGCCAGCAGCGCCACCGGGACTGGGGGCACTGAAGCTTTCTTT
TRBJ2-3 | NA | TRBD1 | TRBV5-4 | CASSLTGQQDTQYF | TGTGCCAGCAGCTTGACGGGACAGCAAGATACGCAGTATTTT
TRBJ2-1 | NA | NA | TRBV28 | CASSLMAEVYNEQFF | TGTGCCAGCAGTTTAATGGCTGAAGTATACAATGAGCAGTTCTTC